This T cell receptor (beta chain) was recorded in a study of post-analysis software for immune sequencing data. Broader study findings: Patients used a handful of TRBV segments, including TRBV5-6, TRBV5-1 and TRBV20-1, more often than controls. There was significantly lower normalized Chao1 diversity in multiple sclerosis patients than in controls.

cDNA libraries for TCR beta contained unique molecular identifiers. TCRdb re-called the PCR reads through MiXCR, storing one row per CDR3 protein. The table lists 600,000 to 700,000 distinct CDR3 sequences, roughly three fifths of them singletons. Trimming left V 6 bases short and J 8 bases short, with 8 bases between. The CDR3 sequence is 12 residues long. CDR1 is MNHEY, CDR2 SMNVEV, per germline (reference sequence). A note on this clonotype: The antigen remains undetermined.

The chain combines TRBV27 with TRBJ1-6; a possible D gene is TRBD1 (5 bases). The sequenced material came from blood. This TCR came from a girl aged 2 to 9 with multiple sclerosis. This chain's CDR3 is CASRRGDSPLHF. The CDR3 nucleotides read TGTGCCAGCAGACGGGGCGATTCACCCCTCCACTTT.